The rows below give T cell receptor beta chains drawn from one sample of a study of T cell repertoires in cytomegalovirus infection. Their recognized antigens are unknown. One entry per CDR3 protein results from TCRdb running MiXCR on the reads. The data show some 920,000 distinct CDR3 sequences, more than 25% seen once. This material consisted of cultured CD8+ T cells from PBMCs, taken from culture after CMV antigen stimulation. These receptors all stem from a human donor in good health (CMV status not recorded). Some clones in this sample may be carry-over from other donors' samples. The CDR3 runs from the conserved cysteine through the conserved F or W. The order of the fields is V gene, D gene, J gene, clone size, CDR3 protein, CDR3 DNA. A D gene is named only where the DNA matches it firmly. Rows give clone size only sometimes, using once, few, many, or a class for an expanded clone.

TRBV12-3/TRBV12-4	-	TRBJ1-3	-	CASSFEQTSGNTIYF	TGTGCCAGCAGTTTTGAACAGACCTCTGGAAACACCATATATTTT
TRBV20-1	-	TRBJ1-5	-	CSAKGGMNSNQPQHF	TGCAGTGCAAAAGGGGGGATGAATAGCAATCAGCCCCAACATTTT
TRBV27	-	TRBJ1-5	-	CASSLSIYSNQPQHF	TGTGCCAGCAGTTTGAGTATTTATAGCAATCAGCCCCAGCATTTT
TRBV7-9	-	TRBJ2-7	many	CASSLSGVGYEQYF	TGTGCCAGCAGCTTGTCGGGTGTGGGCTACGAGCAGTACTTC
TRBV6-5	-	TRBJ2-5	-	CASSYSVTGRGQYF	TGTGCCAGCAGTTACTCCGTGACGGGCCGGGGCCAGTACTTC
TRBV27	TRBD1	TRBJ2-2	few	CASREYYRGPGELFF	TGTGCCAGCAGGGAGTATTACAGGGGCCCCGGGGAGCTGTTTTTT
TRBV15	-	TRBJ1-5	-	CATSRDRGDNQPQHF	TGTGCCACCAGCAGAGATCGGGGTGACAATCAGCCCCAGCATTTT
TRBV6-2/TRBV6-3	-	TRBJ1-2	few	CASSFNRDQDYGYTF	TGTGCCAGCAGTTTTAACAGGGATCAGGACTATGGCTACACCTTC
TRBV2	-	TRBJ1-1	-	CASSGGTETDTEAFF	TGTGCCAGCAGTGGGGGTACAGAGACCGACACTGAAGCTTTCTTT
TRBV27	TRBD1	TRBJ1-5	-	CASSSRQGAHQPQHF	TGTGCCAGCAGTTCCCGACAGGGGGCGCATCAGCCCCAGCATTTT
TRBV5-1	TRBD1	TRBJ2-5	-	CASSFGQDLEETQYF	TGCGCCAGCAGCTTTGGACAGGACCTAGAAGAGACCCAGTACTTC
TRBV7-6	-	TRBJ2-3	few	CASSPTPSRANTQYF	TGTGCCAGCAGCCCGACCCCTTCCCGGGCCAATACGCAGTATTTT
TRBV7-8	-	TRBJ2-5	-	CASSLVEGEEETQYF	TGTGCCAGCAGCTTGGTCGAGGGGGAAGAAGAGACCCAGTACTTC
TRBV27	-	TRBJ2-2	-	CASSVGSLTGELFF	TGTGCCAGCAGTGTCGGCTCACTTACCGGGGAGCTGTTTTTT
TRBV20-1	TRBD2	TRBJ2-2	-	CSASRLAGFANTGELFF	TGCAGTGCTTCGAGACTAGCGGGGTTCGCGAACACCGGGGAGCTGTTTTTT
TRBV27	-	TRBJ1-2	-	CASSFRSGPDGYTF	TGTGCCAGCAGTTTTCGGTCCGGGCCAGACGGCTACACCTTC
TRBV11-2	TRBD1	TRBJ2-6	-	CASSPRDRAPSGANVLTF	TGTGCCAGCAGCCCTAGGGACAGGGCACCCTCTGGGGCCAACGTCCTGACTTTC
TRBV6-1	TRBD2	TRBJ2-2	-	CASNPRAGETGELFF	TGTGCCAGCAACCCTAGAGCGGGGGAAACCGGGGAGCTGTTTTTT
TRBV6-5	TRBD1	TRBJ1-2	-	CASSYFGTGDGYTF	TGTGCCAGCAGTTACTTTGGGACAGGGGATGGCTACACCTTC
TRBV6-2/TRBV6-3	TRBD1	TRBJ1-2	-	CASRDSGTANYGYTF	TGTGCCAGCAGAGACTCCGGGACAGCAAACTATGGCTACACCTTC
TRBV5-8	-	TRBJ1-3	-	CASSTGLSAGNTIYF	TGTGCCAGCAGTACAGGGTTGTCGGCTGGAAACACCATATATTTT
TRBV4-3	-	TRBJ2-1	few	CASSQWTRDSYNEQFF	TGCGCCAGCAGCCAATGGACACGCGACTCCTACAATGAGCAGTTCTTC
TRBV27	-	TRBJ1-2	-	CASSLYPGQSYGYTF	TGTGCCAGCAGTTTATACCCCGGACAGTCCTATGGCTACACCTTC
TRBV5-4	TRBD2	TRBJ2-5	many	CASSPEGLAGGETQYF	TGTGCCAGCAGCCCGGAGGGACTAGCGGGGGGAGAGACCCAGTACTTC
TRBV6-5	-	TRBJ2-1	-	CASSRRAASYNEQFF	TGTGCCAGCAGTCGGCGAGCGGCCTCCTACAATGAGCAGTTCTTC
TRBV7-9	-	TRBJ2-3	-	CASSLGRSSTDTQYF	TGTGCCAGCAGCTTAGGCAGGTCCAGCACAGATACGCAGTATTTT
TRBV19	-	TRBJ1-2	-	CASSGGRGDYGYTF	TGTGCCAGTAGTGGCGGAAGGGGGGATTATGGCTACACCTTC
TRBV6-5	-	TRBJ2-1	few	CASKSLIHNEQFF	TGTGCCAGCAAGTCTCTGATCCACAATGAGCAGTTCTTC
TRBV29-1	-	TRBJ2-3	few	CSVIPPEADTQYF	TGCAGCGTTATCCCCCCTGAAGCGGATACGCAGTATTTT
TRBV9	TRBD1	TRBJ2-5	-	CASSVAVTGERETQYF	TGTGCCAGCAGCGTAGCTGTGACAGGGGAACGGGAGACCCAGTACTTC
TRBV7-9	TRBD1	TRBJ2-2	-	CASSPSWTGQGDTGELFF	TGTGCCAGCAGCCCGTCGTGGACAGGGCAAGGAGACACCGGGGAGCTGTTTTTT
TRBV12-3/TRBV12-4	-	TRBJ2-2	-	CATTSITGELFF	TGTGCCACGACTAGTATCACCGGGGAGCTGTTTTTT
TRBV12-5	TRBD1	TRBJ2-3	-	CASGFETGSFYTDTQYF	TGTGCTAGTGGTTTTGAGACAGGGTCTTTTTACACAGATACGCAGTATTTT
TRBV4-3	TRBD2	TRBJ2-1	few	CASSQDRGLGGNEQFF	TGCGCCAGCAGCCAAGATAGGGGACTAGGTGGCAATGAGCAGTTCTTC
TRBV14	-	TRBJ1-3	once	CASSHDSDSENTIYF	TGTGCCAGCAGCCACGACAGCGACTCTGAAAACACCATATATTTT
TRBV20-1	-	TRBJ1-5	few	CSARENVRDHQPQHF	TGCAGTGCTAGAGAAAATGTGAGGGACCATCAGCCCCAGCATTTT
TRBV2	-	TRBJ1-1	few	CASTAPGTEAFF	TGTGCCAGCACCGCACCGGGGACTGAAGCTTTCTTT
TRBV6-5	TRBD1	TRBJ1-6	many	CASSSQGAYNSPLHF	TGTGCCAGCAGCTCACAGGGGGCCTATAATTCACCCCTCCACTTT
TRBV7-3	-	TRBJ2-3	few	CASSPFSADTQYF	TGTGCCAGCAGCCCCTTTAGCGCAGATACGCAGTATTTT
TRBV5-6	-	TRBJ2-3	once	CASSFYSFPDTQYF	TGTGCCAGCAGCTTTTACTCCTTCCCAGATACGCAGTATTTT
TRBV7-9	TRBD1	TRBJ1-2	once	CASTPTGGTLYGYTF	TGTGCCAGCACCCCGACAGGGGGAACATTATATGGCTACACCTTC
TRBV7-9	-	TRBJ1-5	-	CASSGRMGEPQHF	TGTGCCAGCAGCGGGAGGATGGGCGAGCCCCAGCATTTT
TRBV7-6	TRBD2	TRBJ2-3	-	CASSPRGLAGAPLLTDTQYF	TGTGCCAGCAGCCCCAGGGGACTAGCGGGGGCCCCTTTACTGACAGATACGCAGTATTTT
TRBV6-5	TRBD1	TRBJ2-1	few	CASRRGGTEQFF	TGTGCCAGCAGACGAGGGGGCACTGAGCAGTTCTTC
TRBV5-1	TRBD1	TRBJ1-1	many	CASSWGQGNTEAFF	TGCGCCAGCAGCTGGGGACAGGGGAACACTGAAGCTTTCTTT
TRBV10-3	TRBD2	TRBJ2-2	-	CAIRISSGGNTGELFF	TGTGCCATCAGGATTTCTAGCGGGGGAAACACCGGGGAGCTGTTTTTT
TRBV20-1	TRBD1	TRBJ1-2	-	CSAQDRVVGYTF	TGCAGTGCCCAAGACAGGGTGGTTGGCTACACCTTC
TRBV6-5	-	TRBJ1-1	-	CASSLTTLNTEAFF	TGTGCCAGCAGTTTAACGACACTGAACACTGAAGCTTTCTTT
TRBV3-1	TRBD2	TRBJ2-3	once	CASTRTSGGVDTQYF	TGTGCCAGCACCCGGACTAGCGGGGGGGTAGATACGCAGTATTTT
TRBV7-8	TRBD2	TRBJ2-5	few	CASSILAGGRPYQETQYF	TGTGCCAGCAGCATACTAGCGGGGGGTCGGCCGTACCAAGAGACCCAGTACTTC
TRBV7-2	TRBD1	TRBJ2-1	few	CASSLGMDRDSTREQFF	TGTGCCAGCAGCTTAGGAATGGACAGGGACTCTACAAGAGAGCAGTTCTTC